Below are 27 T cell receptor beta chains sequenced from a single sample in a study of metastatic and nonmetastatic thyroid tumors. TCRdb reanalyzed the PCR reads with MiXCR. The data hold around 26,000 clones, with roughly 22% observed a single time. Before thyroid surgery, none of the patients had received any treatment. The sample taken for sequencing was adjacent normal tissue. All receptors derive from a female donor with papillary thyroid cancer or a benign thyroid nodule (not recorded which). Some clones in this sample may be carry-over from other donors' samples.

Concerning this clone itself: A much larger clonotype is one base distant, so this may be a read error. V is TRBV5-5 and J is TRBJ2-5; 9 bases line up with TRBD1. The CDR3 totals 16 residues. Trimming removed 4 bases from V and 2 bases from J; junction bases left unmatched: 9. From germline, CDR1 is SGHKS and CDR2 YYEKEE (reference sequence). CDR3 residues: CASSRSRDRDQETQYF. The CDR3 nucleotides read TGTGCCAGCAGCCGAAGTCGGGACAGGGATCAAGAGACCCAGTACTTC. The whole variable domain, filled in from reference TRBV5-5 and TRBJ2-5, reads DAGVTQSPTHLIKTRGQQVTLRCSPISGHKSVSWYQQVLGQGPQFIFQYYEKEERGRGNFPDRFSARQFPNYSSELNVNALLLGDSALYLCASSRSRDRDQETQYFGPGTRLLVL.

This clone was seen only a few times. The V gene is TRBV15, the J gene TRBJ2-7; 7 bases are a match to TRBD1. V was pared by 0 bases and J by 4 bases, with 3 bases of the junction left unmatched. The CDR3 runs 14 residues. Germline V gene sequence: CDR1 LNHNV, CDR2 YYDKDF (reference sequence). CDR3 sequence: CATSREHRGYEQYF. DNA of the CDR3: TGTGCCACCAGCAGAGAACACAGGGGTTACGAGCAGTACTTC.

This clone was seen at least ten times. The rearrangement links TRBV6-6 to TRBJ2-3; 7 positions agree with TRBD2. With 2 bases clipped from V and 0 bases from J, the junction kept 8 bases outside the gene matches. From germline, CDR1 is MNHNY and CDR2 SVGAGI (reference sequence). The CDR3 loop spans 17 amino acids. CDR3 residues: CASSYLPPAGSTDTQYF. The CDR3 DNA follows: TGTGCCAGCAGTTACCTACCTCCAGCGGGGAGCACAGATACGCAGTATTTT.

This clone was seen a few times. V gene TRBV5-6 combines with J gene TRBJ2-1; D is perhaps TRBD1 or TRBD2 (7 bases each). V lost 6 bases and J lost 6, with 13 bases in between. This CDR3 is built from 13 residues. Germline CDR1 SGHDT, CDR2 YYEEEE. This CDR3 is CASTWEGANEQFF. For the CDR3, the DNA is TGTGCCAGCACCTGGGAGGGGGCCAATGAGCAGTTCTTC.

This clone was counted many times. The chain recombines TRBV19 with TRBJ1-1; no definite D call. The V and J ends lost 7 bases and 8 bases respectively, with 20 bases between them. This CDR3 has 14 amino acids. The germline V gene encodes CDR1 LNHDA and CDR2 SQIVND (reference sequence). CDR3 coding DNA: TGTGCCAGTAAGGGTTGGTCTAGAACCATAGAAGCTTTCTTT. Amino acid sequence: CASKGWSRTIEAFF.

This clone was observed many times. This sequence joins TRBV19 and TRBJ2-1; D is possibly TRBD2 (6 bases). The ends were cut back, 2 bases at V and 8 bases at J, with 10 bases in the middle. This CDR3 has 13 residues. Germline assignment: CDR1 LNHDA and CDR2 SQIVND (reference sequence). The DNA for the CDR3 is TGTGCCAGTAGTATACGGGGGTACCATGAGCAGTTCTTC. Translation gives CASSIRGYHEQFF.

This clone was counted only a few times. The rearrangement uses TRBV2 and TRBJ2-5; D is unclear. Germline V CDR1 and CDR2: SNHLY, FYNNEI. Trimming cost V 8 bases and J 4 bases, with 11 bases left between them. The CDR3 contains 12 residues. The CDR3 is CASRIHIETQYF. CDR3 DNA: TGTGCCAGCCGCATCCACATAGAGACCCAGTACTTC. Full variable domain (missing parts from reference TRBV2 and TRBJ2-5): EPEVTQTPSHQVTQMGQEVILRCVPISNHLYFYWYRQILGQKVEFLVSFYNNEISEKSEIFDDQFSVERPDGSNFTLKIRSTKLEDSAMYFCASRIHIETQYFGPGTRLLVL.

By sample share, this clone is medium-sized. The same CDR3 also results from other DNA sequences found in this sample. The chain joins TRBV20-1 to TRBJ2-3; 12 nucleotides line up with TRBD2. The CDR3 sequence is 15 residues long. The germline V gene encodes CDR1 DFQATT and CDR2 SNEGSKA (reference sequence). Trimming removed 0 bases from V and 9 bases from J; junction bases left unmatched: 7. The CDR3 nucleotides read TGCAGTGCTAGAGATGATCTAGCGGGAGGGAGGACGCAGTATTTT. Translation gives CSARDDLAGGRTQYF.

This clone was counted at least ten times. V is TRBV9 and J is TRBJ2-1; 11 nucleotides align to TRBD2. The CDR3 contains 17 residues. V shed 0 bases and J 7 bases; nucleotides not matched to a gene: 9. Germline CDR1 is SGDLS and CDR2 is YYNGEE. Written as DNA, the CDR3 is TGTGCCAGCAGCGTAGGGGGAGTAGCGGGAGGGCGTAATGAGCAGTTCTTC. Translation gives CASSVGGVAGGRNEQFF.

This clone has at least ten counts. The J gene is TRBJ1-4, the V gene TRBV4-2, with TRBD1 matching over 7 bases. The CDR3 is 15 residues long. Germline V CDR1 and CDR2: LGHNA, YNFKEQ. V shed 4 bases, J shed 8 bases, and the junction held 10 bases outside the gene matches. The CDR3 DNA reads as TGTGCCAGCAGCCGCCGACAGGGAGATGGGGAAAAACTGTTTTTT. Translation gives CASSRRQGDGEKLFF.

In its sample, this clone was seen many times. The chain couples TRBV5-1 to TRBJ1-2; unclear D gene. Trimming shortened V by 1 base and J by 3 bases, and 10 bases separated the two germline ends. Germline CDR1 is SGHRS and CDR2 is YFSETQ. There are 14 residues in the CDR3. CDR3 DNA sequence: TGCGCCAGCAGCTTGTCTGGGAGGGACTATGGCTACACCTTC. Protein product: CASSLSGRDYGYTF.

This clone has at least ten counts. The rearrangement uses TRBV9 and TRBJ2-1, with TRBD1 identical over 7 bases. The junction had 4 bases not matched to a gene; V was cut back by 0 bases and J by 13 bases. The V gene's germline CDR1 is SGDLS and CDR2 YYNGEE. The CDR3 has 12 residues. CDR3 in DNA: TGTGCCAGCAGCGTAGGACAGGGATACCAGTTCTTC. Amino acid sequence: CASSVGQGYQFF.

As regards this clone: A single base separates this from a much larger clone, so it may be a read error. The CDR3 loop is CASGRGGTYTQYF. In nucleotides, the CDR3 is TGTGCCAGCGGACGAGGGGGCACATATACGCAGTATTTT. V usage is TRBV9 and J usage is TRBJ2-3, with 7 bases matching TRBD1. This CDR3 has 13 amino acids. In germline, CDR1 is SGDLS, CDR2 YYNGEE.

The V and J genes are TRBV20-1 and TRBJ1-2; TRBD1 aligns across 10 bases. This CDR3 has 13 residues. The V gene's germline CDR1 is DFQATT and CDR2 SNEGSKA (reference sequence). The J segment lost 4 bases and the V segment lost 5 bases, leaving 4 bases of the junction unmatched. This chain's CDR3 is CSARQGAGYGYTF. The CDR3 DNA is TGCAGTGCTCGACAGGGGGCGGGCTATGGCTACACCTTC.

This clone turned up a few times. The genes are TRBV11-1 and TRBJ1-5, with 8 bases identical to TRBD1. Trimming removed 5 bases from V and 2 bases from J; junction bases left unmatched: 8. CDR1 and CDR2 (germline): SGHAT, FQDESV (reference sequence). The CDR3 runs 16 residues. CDR3 nucleotide sequence: TGTGCCAGCAGCCTTATACAGGGGGGGGGCAATCAGCCCCAGCATTTT. Translation gives CASSLIQGGGNQPQHF.

There are many counts of this clone. The rearrangement uses TRBV7-9 and TRBJ1-1; TRBD1 agrees at 12 bases. Trimming cost V 3 bases and J 2 bases; bases outside gene matches: 1. The CDR3 is made up of 15 amino acids. In germline, CDR1 is SEHNR, CDR2 FQNEAQ (reference sequence). CDR3 region: CASSLGQGANTEAFF. The CDR3 DNA sequence: TGTGCCAGCAGCTTGGGACAGGGGGCAAACACTGAAGCTTTCTTT.

At least ten counts were recorded for this clone. The chain uses TRBV4-2 and TRBJ1-2, with 9 bases that match TRBD1. After removal of 1 base from V and 8 bases from J, the junction contained 2 bases not matched to a gene. The germline gives CDR1 LGHNA, CDR2 YNFKEQ. The length of the CDR3 is 13 residues. The CDR3 here is CASSQGTGVGYTF. In nucleotides, the CDR3 is TGTGCCAGCAGCCAAGGGACAGGGGTCGGCTACACCTTC.

This clone has just a few counts. The junction shows a germline mismatch at one end, possibly a read error. The chain is built from TRBV6-1 and TRBJ1-3; D not certain. The CDR3 runs 14 residues. CDR1 is MNHNS, CDR2 SASEGT, per germline. For the CDR3, the DNA is TGTTCCAGCAGTTCAGGATATAGTGGAAACACCATATATTTT. This sequence encodes CSSSSGYSGNTIYF.

This clone has ten or more counts. This sequence joins TRBV11-3 and TRBJ2-2; D unresolved. V lost 1 base and J lost 0, with 3 bases in between. The V gene's germline CDR1 is SGHNT and CDR2 YENEEA. The CDR3 extends over 14 amino acids. The CDR3 coding sequence is TGTGCCAGCAGCTTAGTTGCGAACACCGGGGAGCTGTTTTTT. Translation: CASSLVANTGELFF.

This chain connects TRBV20-1 to TRBJ2-5; D may correspond to TRBD1 or TRBD2 (6 bases each). V gave up 7 bases and J gave up 5 bases, with 23 bases separating them. Germline V lookup: CDR1 DFQATT, CDR2 SNEGSKA (reference sequence). The CDR3 extends over 15 amino acids. Here the CDR3 reads CSGRDSDRIGETQYF. CDR3 DNA: TGCAGTGGTAGGGACTCAGACAGGATTGGGGAGACCCAGTACTTC.

This clone was seen at least ten times. This sequence joins TRBV7-2 and TRBJ2-3; 10 bases line up with TRBD2. Germline trimming cut 2 bases from V and 2 bases from J; bases unmatched to any gene: 7. Germline V CDR1 and CDR2: SGHTA, FQGNSA. The CDR3 is 17 residues long. The CDR3 sequence is CASSLMGLASNTDTQYF. CDR3 bases: TGTGCCAGCAGCTTAATGGGACTAGCGTCGAACACAGATACGCAGTATTTT.

This clone showed up many times. With a much larger clone just one base away, this may be a read error. The gene calls are TRBV19 and TRBJ1-1, with TRBD1 identical over 7 bases. The germline gives CDR1 LNHDA, CDR2 SQIVND (reference sequence). The CDR3 length is 13 residues. CDR3 amino acids: CVSYTGEGTEAFF. CDR3 coding DNA: TGTGTCAGTTATACAGGGGAAGGCACTGAAGCTTTCTTT.

Ten or more counts support this clone. Other DNA sequences of this sample code for an identical CDR3. This chain connects TRBV5-4 to TRBJ2-5; D is perhaps TRBD2 (5 bases). CDR1 SGHNT and CDR2 YYREEE come from the germline V gene (reference sequence). V was clipped by 4 bases and J by 5 bases, with 12 bases between them. The CDR3 length is 13 residues. The CDR3 region is CASSPGVAETQYF. CDR3 bases: TGTGCCAGCAGCCCCGGGGTAGCGGAGACCCAGTACTTC.

Concerning this clone: This may be a read error, as it is one base from a much larger clone. The limits of the CDR3 on the DNA are not certain, so only TCRdb's listed CDR3 is given. The rearrangement links TRBV29-1 to TRBJ2-3; the table gives TRBD1 as D, unverified against the DNA. The CDR3 length is 15 residues, termini included. The germline gives CDR1 SQVTM, CDR2 ANQGSEA. CDR3 amino acids: CSGRGFGPGGDTQYF.

This clone turned up a few times. The rearrangement joins TRBV27 to TRBJ1-2; possible D gene TRBD1, 6 bases. The length of the CDR3 is 14 residues. V was clipped by 2 bases and J by 8 bases, with 15 bases between them. CDR1 and CDR2 (germline): MNHEY, SMNVEV (reference sequence). The CDR3 reads CASSLGGPQRGYTF. CDR3 DNA sequence: TGTGCCAGCAGTTTAGGGGGCCCTCAAAGGGGCTACACCTTC.

A few counts support this clone. A much larger clone sits a single nucleotide away, making a read error possible. The chain combines TRBV10-3 with TRBJ1-2; 7 bases match TRBD1. This CDR3 region has 16 residues. The V gene end was trimmed by 6 bases and the J gene end by 6 bases; junction bases not matched to a gene: 16. Germline CDR1 reads ENHRY; CDR2 reads SYGVKD. CDR3 in DNA: TGTGCCATCAGCGCAGGGACAGTGGTTGCGGTGGATGGCTACACCTTC. Its protein is CAISAGTVVAVDGYTF.

The table lists this clone with a count of one. A read error may account for a junction end that differs from germline. The chain carries TRBV5-1 and TRBJ2-5; TRBD1 is a possible D gene (6 bases). Germline V lookup: CDR1 SGHRS, CDR2 YFSETQ. The CDR3 spans 14 residues. The CDR3 nucleotides read TGCGCCAGCAGCTGGAGGACAGACCAAGAGACGCAGTACTTC. Translation: CASSWRTDQETQYF.